The present T cell receptor (beta chain) was sequenced within a study of T cell repertoires in aging, cancer and after chemotherapy. About the research overall: Donor ages fell into six groups from 30 or younger up to 70 or older. Repeat sampling of healthy donors over several months to years showed clear clonal overlap. The study's findings and limits: In each cancer cohort, median generation probability increased across chemotherapy, suggesting thymic output rebounded. Age-matched healthy donors had significantly more diverse, less clonal blood TCR repertoires than untreated cancer patients.

V gave up 7 bases and J gave up 2 bases; unmatched junction bases: 4. The CDR3 is made up of 15 amino acids. A note on this clonotype: Its antigen is undetermined.

Peripheral blood genomic DNA, not sorted cells or RNA, was the template. Multiplex touch-down PCR with TRB-A/B primers amplified rearranged V-D-J TRB sequences. From the multiplex PCR reads, TCRdb called clonotypes with MiXCR, one entry per CDR3 protein. The data contain around 10,000 distinct CDR3 sequences, around 32% of them singletons. The rearrangement joins TRBV12-3 or TRBV12-4 to TRBJ2-7, with 14 bases that match TRBD2. Specimen: blood. The source of this sequence is a human donor in good health. The CDR3: CASNKGLAGAYEQYF. In DNA, the CDR3 is TGTGCCAGCAACAAGGGACTAGCGGGGGCCTACGAGCAGTACTTC.